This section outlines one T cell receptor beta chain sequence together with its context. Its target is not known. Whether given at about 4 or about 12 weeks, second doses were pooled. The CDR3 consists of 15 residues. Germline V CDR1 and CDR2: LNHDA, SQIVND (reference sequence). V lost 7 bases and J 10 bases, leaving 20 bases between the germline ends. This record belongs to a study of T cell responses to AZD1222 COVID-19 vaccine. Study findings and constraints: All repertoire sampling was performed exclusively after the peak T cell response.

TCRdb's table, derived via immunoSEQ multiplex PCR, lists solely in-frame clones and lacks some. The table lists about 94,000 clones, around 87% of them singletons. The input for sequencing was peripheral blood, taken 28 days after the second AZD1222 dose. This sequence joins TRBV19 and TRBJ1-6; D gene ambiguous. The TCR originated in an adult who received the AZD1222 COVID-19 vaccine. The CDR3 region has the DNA TGTGCCAGTACCACGAACGAGGTCCTGGGCTCACCCCTCCACTTT. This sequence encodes CASTTNEVLGSPLHF.